A single sample gave rise to the 27 T cell receptor beta chains below, sequenced in a study of blood T cell repertoires in COVID-19. Profiled with immunoSEQ multiplex PCR; TCRdb holds only in-frame clones, not every one. Of some 150,000 clones listed, more than 75% are singletons. Sequences were obtained from peripheral blood. The receptors originated from a human donor with acute or convalescent COVID-19. The donor label of this sample is uncertain.

The chain combines TRBV28 with TRBJ2-5; D is undetermined. CDR1 is MDHEN and CDR2 is SYDVKM in the germline V gene. Trimming removed 3 bases from V and 4 bases from J, with 9 bases in between. This CDR3 region has 13 residues. The CDR3: CASSFRAIETQYF. Written as DNA, the CDR3 is TGTGCCAGCAGTTTCCGCGCCATAGAGACCCAGTACTTC.

This clone was recorded only once. The chain combines TRBV2 with TRBJ2-3; D may be TRBD1 (6 bases). The germline V and J ends were trimmed by 3 bases and 2 bases, with 9 bases remaining between them. CDR1 and CDR2 from the germline V gene are SNHLY and FYNNEI. The CDR3 sequence is 14 residues long. The CDR3 reads CASSDLGATDTQYF. CDR3 bases: TGTGCCAGCAGTGATCTGGGGGCCACAGATACGCAGTATTTT.

The chain employs TRBV4-2 and TRBJ2-4, with 7 bases aligning to TRBD1. Trimming cost V 4 bases and J 1 base; bases outside gene matches: 7. Germline CDR1 is LGHNA and CDR2 is YNFKEQ. The CDR3 extends over 16 amino acids. The CDR3 DNA is TGTGCCAGCAGCCCGACAGGGACGGGGGCCAAAAACATTCAGTACTTC. The encoded protein is CASSPTGTGAKNIQYF.

This chain connects TRBV6-2 or TRBV6-3 to TRBJ2-1, with 10 bases that match TRBD2. In germline, CDR1 is MNHEY, CDR2 SVGEGT. The CDR3 length is 19 residues. The trim removed 4 bases at V and 0 bases at J, leaving 12 bases unmatched. This CDR3 is CASSFKSSGGPSSYNEQFF. In nucleotides, the CDR3 is TGTGCCAGCAGTTTCAAGAGTAGCGGGGGGCCCAGCTCCTACAATGAGCAGTTCTTC.

On this clone: Other DNA sequences in this specimen translate into the identical CDR3. The genes are TRBV28 and TRBJ1-2, with D uncertain. This CDR3 has 10 residues. With 4 bases removed from V and 5 bases from J, the gap between germline ends came to 2 bases. Germline CDR1 is MDHEN and CDR2 is SYDVKM. In DNA, the CDR3 is TGTGCCAGCAGTTCGTATGGCTACACCTTC. Residues: CASSSYGYTF.

This chain uses TRBV6-5 with TRBJ2-3; possible D gene TRBD2, 6 bases. Trimming took 6 bases from V and 4 from J, leaving 8 bases between them. This CDR3 has 12 residues. Germline-derived CDR1 and CDR2 are MNHEY and SVGAGI. CDR3 DNA sequence: TGTGCCAGCAGGTCGGGGGCAGATACGCAGTATTTT. Protein: CASRSGADTQYF.

V and J are TRBV4-3 and TRBJ2-3; the match to TRBD2 covers 9 bases. This CDR3 is built from 20 residues. Germline loops: CDR1 LGHNA, CDR2 YSLEER. V lost 0 bases to trimming and J lost 0 bases; unmatched junction nucleotides: 13. CDR3 in DNA: TGCGCCAGCAGCCAAGATTTTAGCGGGGGAGGGCGTTCTAGCACAGATACGCAGTATTTT. Its translation: CASSQDFSGGGRSSTDTQYF.

J is TRBJ1-2 and V is TRBV11-2; TRBD1 agrees at 10 bases. The V gene's germline CDR1 is SGHAT and CDR2 FQNNGV. Germline trimming cut 1 base from V and 6 bases from J; bases unmatched to any gene: 8. The CDR3 is 16 amino acids. The DNA of the CDR3 is TGTGCCAGCAGCTTAGTTGGGGACAGGGGAGGAGATGGCTACACCTTC. Protein sequence: CASSLVGDRGGDGYTF.

J is TRBJ1-1 and V is TRBV9; D is uncertain. The CDR3 length is 15 residues. The V gene's germline CDR1 is SGDLS and CDR2 YYNGEE. Trimming cost V 0 bases and J 0 bases, with 9 bases left between them. In nucleotides, the CDR3 is TGTGCCAGCAGCGTAGATCCAGGCATGAACACTGAAGCTTTCTTT. This sequence encodes CASSVDPGMNTEAFF. The variable domain in full, with the rest retrieved from reference TRBV9 and TRBJ1-1, is DSGVTQTPKHLITATGQRVTLRCSPRSGDLSVYWYQQSLDQGLQFLIQYYNGEERAKGNILERFSAQQFPDLHSELNLSSLELGDSALYFCASSVDPGMNTEAFFGQGTRLTVV.

This chain uses TRBV18 with TRBJ2-7; D is perhaps TRBD1 (6 bases). The germline V gene has CDR1 KGHSH and CDR2 LQKENI. This CDR3 spans 16 amino acids. Between the trimmed V and J ends, which lost 3 bases and 1 base, there was a span of 16 bases. The CDR3 loop reads CASSPNHADSSYEQYF. Here the CDR3 DNA reads TGTGCCAGCTCACCGAACCATGCGGACAGTTCCTACGAGCAGTACTTC.

The V call is TRBV10-3, the J call TRBJ2-3; TRBD2 aligns across 7 bases. The germline CDR1 and CDR2 sequences are ENHRY and SYGVKD. Unmatched junction bases numbered 2, after V lost 11 bases and J lost 0 bases. This CDR3 has 12 residues. The CDR3 region is CAHSGSTDTQYF. In nucleotides, the CDR3 is TGTGCCCATAGCGGGAGCACAGATACGCAGTATTTT.

The V call is TRBV10-3, the J call TRBJ1-1, with 10 bases lining up with TRBD1. Germline CDR1 is ENHRY and CDR2 is SYGVKD. Trimming took 6 bases from V and 3 from J; bases not matched to a gene: 4. The CDR3 consists of 14 residues. CDR3 sequence: CAISDRGRDTEAFF. CDR3 in DNA: TGTGCCATCAGCGACAGGGGGCGCGACACTGAAGCTTTCTTT.

The V gene is TRBV6-4, the J gene TRBJ2-1; possible D gene TRBD1, 6 bases. CDR1 MRHNA and CDR2 SNTAGT come from the germline V gene. The length of the CDR3 is 15 residues. V lost 4 bases, J lost 6 bases, and 16 bases lay in between. CDR3 amino acids: CASSGRQGNRNEQFF. CDR3 DNA sequence: TGTGCCAGCAGTGGGCGGCAGGGGAATCGCAATGAGCAGTTCTTC.

This clone has more than one count but fewer than ten. V gene TRBV28 combines with J gene TRBJ1-3; TRBD1 is a possible D gene (5 bases). V lost 7 bases, J lost 0 bases, and 10 bases lay in between. Germline lookup yields CDR1 MDHEN and CDR2 SYDVKM. The CDR3 is made up of 14 amino acids. The CDR3 loop reads CASTSGDSGNTIYF. CDR3 coding DNA: TGTGCCAGCACCTCGGGGGACTCTGGAAACACCATATATTTT. Based on the CDR3 plus reference TRBV28 and TRBJ1-3, the full variable domain is DVKVTQSSRYLVKRTGEKVFLECVQDMDHENMFWYRQDPGLGLRLIYFSYDVKMKEKGDIPEGYSVSREKKERFSLILESASTNQTSMYLCASTSGDSGNTIYFGEGSWLTVV.

The rearrangement uses TRBV3-1 (or the pseudogene TRBV3-2) and TRBJ2-5; 9 bases fit TRBD1. This CDR3 comprises 16 residues. Germline V gene data show CDR1 as LGHDT and CDR2 as YNNKEL (reference sequence). Trimming took 0 bases from V and 4 from J; bases not matched to a gene: 6. CDR3: CASSQDPGQGGETQYF. The DNA of the CDR3 is TGTGCCAGCAGCCAAGATCCGGGACAGGGTGGAGAGACCCAGTACTTC.

This chain links TRBV18 with TRBJ1-1, with 7 bases aligning to TRBD1. V lost 5 bases, J lost 2 bases, and 11 bases stayed unmatched. The CDR3 length is 16 residues. Germline-derived CDR1 and CDR2 are KGHSH and LQKENI. The DNA for the CDR3 is TGTGCCAGCTCATACTTACTGACAGGGTTTAACACTGAAGCTTTCTTT. Translating it yields CASSYLLTGFNTEAFF.

The rearrangement links TRBV5-6 to TRBJ1-5; no reliable D call. The CDR3 totals 13 residues. The germline V and J ends were trimmed by 0 bases and 2 bases, with 3 bases remaining between them. Germline CDR1 reads SGHDT; CDR2 reads YYEEEE. CDR3: CASSLGRNQPQHF. The CDR3 nucleotides read TGTGCCAGCAGCTTGGGGCGCAATCAGCCCCAGCATTTT.

The chain is built from TRBV5-6 and TRBJ1-2; D is possibly TRBD1 (6 bases). Trimming took off 4 bases at V and 4 bases at J, with 17 bases between the two ends. There are 15 residues in the CDR3. The germline V gene encodes CDR1 SGHDT and CDR2 YYEEEE. CDR3 amino acids: CASSKPFTGIYGYTF. In nucleotides, the CDR3 is TGTGCCAGCAGCAAACCATTCACAGGGATCTATGGCTACACCTTC.

The rearrangement joins TRBV9 to TRBJ2-2, with 12 nucleotides matching TRBD1. There are 19 residues in the CDR3. Trimming took 4 bases from V and 6 from J; bases not matched to a gene: 16. The germline V gene has CDR1 SGDLS and CDR2 YYNGEE. CDR3 protein: CASSPRGGTGGLSPGELFF. CDR3 DNA: TGTGCCAGCAGCCCGCGTGGGGGGACAGGGGGCTTATCCCCCGGGGAGCTGTTTTTT.

The chain recombines TRBV7-2 with TRBJ2-7; TRBD1 might be the D (6 bases). Germline assignment: CDR1 SGHTA and CDR2 FQGNSA. This CDR3 is built from 12 residues. The ends were cut back, 4 bases at V and 7 bases at J, with 11 bases in the middle. The DNA of the CDR3 is TGTGCCAGCAGCTCACAAACAGGGGAGCAGTACGTC. It is translated as CASSSQTGEQYV.

CDR3 sequence reads: CSVVSGGSNEKLFF. The CDR3 DNA follows: TGCAGCGTTGTTTCAGGCGGGTCTAATGAAAAACTGTTTTTT. The J gene is TRBJ1-4, the V gene TRBV29-1; unclear D gene. The germline V and J ends were trimmed by 4 bases and 3 bases, with 12 bases remaining between them. The CDR3 is 14 amino acids. In germline, CDR1 is SQVTM, CDR2 ANQGSEA.

The chain is built from TRBV5-1 and TRBJ2-5, with TRBD2 matching over 13 bases. The CDR3 covers 17 residues. The germline CDR1 and CDR2 sequences are SGHRS and YFSETQ. J gave up 5 bases and V 3 bases, and 10 bases lay outside the gene matches. CDR3 sequence reads: CASSSGIRLAGGETQYF. The DNA for the CDR3 is TGCGCCAGCAGCTCCGGAATACGACTAGCGGGAGGTGAGACCCAGTACTTC.

This clone has a count of ten or more. The V and J genes are TRBV30 and TRBJ1-4; D is perhaps TRBD1 (6 bases). This CDR3 spans 13 amino acids. Germline lookup yields CDR1 GTSNPN and CDR2 SVGIG (reference sequence). The V gene lost 8 bases and the J gene lost 1 base, with 11 bases spanning the gap. The CDR3 loop reads CAVLDRTNEKLFF. The CDR3 DNA is TGTGCCGTCTTGGACAGAACTAATGAAAAACTGTTTTTT.

This clone was seen a single time. V usage is TRBV18 and J usage is TRBJ1-5; 7 nucleotides agree with TRBD1. The germline V gene encodes CDR1 KGHSH and CDR2 LQKENI. V shed 2 bases, J shed 2 bases, and the junction held 6 bases outside the gene matches. The CDR3 length is 16 residues. The CDR3 nucleotides read TGTGCCAGCTCACCAACAGGGGCTGCGGGCAATCAGCCCCAGCATTTT. The encoded protein is CASSPTGAAGNQPQHF.

The chain employs TRBV7-9 and TRBJ1-1, with D hard to call. V lost 2 bases and J 1 base, leaving 11 bases between the germline ends. Germline V CDR1 and CDR2: SEHNR, FQNEAQ (reference sequence). The CDR3 length is 15 residues. The CDR3 here is CASSLRSGGNTEAFF. The CDR3 DNA is TGTGCCAGCAGCTTAAGATCCGGAGGGAACACTGAAGCTTTCTTT.

The chain recombines TRBV5-6 with TRBJ1-2, with 8 bases aligning to TRBD1. The CDR3 consists of 14 residues. CDR1 is SGHDT and CDR2 is YYEEEE in the germline V gene. J gave up 7 bases and V 5 bases, and 10 bases lay outside the gene matches. CDR3 sequence (DNA): TGTGCCAGCAGTCTGACAGGGGCATCGCGTGGCTACACCTTC. It codes for CASSLTGASRGYTF. The variable domain in full, with the rest retrieved from reference TRBV5-6 and TRBJ1-2, is DAGVTQSPTHLIKTRGQQVTLRCSPKSGHDTVSWYQQALGQGPQFIFQYYEEEERQRGNFPDRFSGHQFPNYSSELNVNALLLGDSALYLCASSLTGASRGYTFGSGTRLTVV.

The chain is built from TRBV5-4 and TRBJ1-4; D gene uncertain. This CDR3 spans 13 amino acids. Germline V gene lookup returns CDR1 SGHNT and CDR2 YYREEE (reference sequence). Trimming pared 4 bases from V and 2 bases from J, leaving 6 bases between. The CDR3 loop reads CASSLGTNEKLFF. The DNA for the CDR3 is TGTGCCAGCAGCCTCGGGACTAATGAAAAACTGTTTTTT.